These T cell receptor beta chains were read from a single sample in a study of CD8 T cells in ankylosing spondylitis. Using its own MiXCR run on the 5' RACE reads, TCRdb lists one record per CDR3 protein. In the table there are 45,000 to 65,000 distinct CDR3 sequences, less than 8.5% of which are singletons. The specimen was blood, either unsorted or a sorted T cell fraction (not recorded which). The receptors stem from a female donor with ankylosing spondylitis or in good health (not recorded which). The CDR3 runs from the conserved cysteine through the conserved F or W. The order of the fields is clone size, J gene, D gene, V gene, CDR3 DNA, CDR3 protein. A D gene is named only where the DNA matches it firmly. Rows give clone size only sometimes, using once, few, many, or a class for an expanded clone.

few | TRBJ2-5 | NA | TRBV18 | TGTGCCAGCTCACTCGGACATGGAGAGACCCAGTACTTC | CASSLGHGETQYF
many | TRBJ1-5 | TRBD1 | TRBV20-1 | TGCAGTGCTAGAGCCCTTCCACAGGGGAATGATCAGCCCCAGCATTTT | CSARALPQGNDQPQHF
NA | TRBJ1-1 | NA | TRBV5-1 | TGCGCCAGCAGATTGTTTGGGCAGACGAATACTGAAGCTTTCTTT | CASRLFGQTNTEAFF
few | TRBJ1-1 | NA | TRBV6-1 | TGTGCCAGCAGCGCAGGGTTGTGGGACACTGAAGCTTTCTTT | CASSAGLWDTEAFF
few | TRBJ1-5 | TRBD1 | TRBV10-3 | TGTGCCATCAGCGGACAGGCCTCGTTCCAGCCCCAGCATTTT | CAISGQASFQPQHF
many | TRBJ1-1 | NA | TRBV5-1 | TGCGCCAGCAGCTTCTCCCACGGGTTGAACACTGAAGCTTTCTTT | CASSFSHGLNTEAFF
many | TRBJ2-1 | NA | TRBV9 | TGTGCCAGCAGCGTAGATGGGTGGAATGAGCAGTTCTTC | CASSVDGWNEQFF
few | TRBJ1-4 | NA | TRBV27 | TGTGCCAGCAGTTTGAAACATGGGGAAAAACTGTTTTTT | CASSLKHGEKLFF
many | TRBJ1-6 | NA | TRBV7-8 | TGTGCCAGCAGCTTACAGGGCCCACCAAATTCACCCCTCCACTTT | CASSLQGPPNSPLHF
many | TRBJ1-2 | NA | TRBV20-1 | TGCAGCCCGGCAGGATATGGCTACACCTTC | CSPAGYGYTF
few | TRBJ2-7 | TRBD2 | TRBV20-1 | TGCAGTCCCAGCAGCGGGGCGCGGGAGCAGTACTTC | CSPSSGAREQYF
many | TRBJ2-3 | NA | TRBV7-6 | TGTGCCAGCAGCTTGTCCAGGGGTCAGGATACGCAGTATTTT | CASSLSRGQDTQYF
few | TRBJ1-3 | NA | TRBV5-6 | TGTGCCAGCAGCTGGGCGGCGGTCCCTGGAAACACCATATATTTT | CASSWAAVPGNTIYF
many | TRBJ2-7 | NA | TRBV6-1 | TGTGCCAGCACGCGTGGATTCTCCTACGAGCAGTACTTC | CASTRGFSYEQYF
many | TRBJ1-5 | NA | TRBV20-1 | TGCAGTGCTAGTCAGCCAGGGTCTCAGCCCCAGCATTTT | CSASQPGSQPQHF
many | TRBJ1-3 | NA | TRBV11-2 | TGTGCCAGCAGCTTTGCCGGGGGGCGAGGAGGAAACACCATATATTTT | CASSFAGGRGGNTIYF
few | TRBJ2-1 | NA | TRBV6-5 | TGTGCCAGCAGTGCCACGGGACGGCAGTTCTTC | CASSATGRQFF
many | TRBJ2-1 | TRBD1 | TRBV5-5 | TGTGCCAGCAGCTTGGTGGGACAGGCCTACAATGAGCAGTTCTTC | CASSLVGQAYNEQFF
many | TRBJ1-5 | NA | TRBV28 | TGTGCCACCACGGAGGACAGCTATCAGCCCCAGCATTTT | CATTEDSYQPQHF
few | TRBJ1-2 | NA | TRBV7-2 | TGTGCCAGCACCCGGGACACGCTCTATGGCTACACCTTC | CASTRDTLYGYTF
many | TRBJ2-1 | NA | TRBV20-1 | TGCAGTGCTAGAGATCCCGGGAAGGGGAGCAGCGGTCCCTTAAATGAGCAGTTCTTC | CSARDPGKGSSGPLNEQFF
NA | TRBJ1-2 | TRBD1 | TRBV18 | TGTGCCAGCGGAGAGACAGGGTATGGCTACACCTTC | CASGETGYGYTF
many | TRBJ1-1 | NA | TRBV18 | TGTGCCAGCTCGGTGGCGAACACTGAAGCTTTCTTT | CASSVANTEAFF
many | TRBJ2-3 | NA | TRBV29-1 | TGCAGCGTTGAAGCGAAAGCAGATACGCAGTATTTT | CSVEAKADTQYF
many | TRBJ1-6 | NA | TRBV6-1 | TGTGCCAGCAGCCGGCCAGCCAGCGGAAGATCCATTAATTCACCCCTCCACTTT | CASSRPASGRSINSPLHF
many | TRBJ1-1 | NA | TRBV6-1 | TGTGCCAGCAGCCGACTTAGACGGTCGCGGTGGGCTGAAGCTTTCTTT | CASSRLRRSRWAEAFF
many | TRBJ2-7 | TRBD2 | TRBV20-1 | TGCAGTGCCAGAGGTAGCGGGGGGGCCAAGCAGTACTTC | CSARGSGGAKQYF
many | TRBJ1-1 | NA | TRBV3-1 | TGTGCCAGCAGCCAATCAGTGACTGAAGCTTTCTTT | CASSQSVTEAFF
many | TRBJ1-3 | NA | TRBV20-1 | TGCAGTGCTTTCCGAGGTACTGGAAACACCATATATTTT | CSAFRGTGNTIYF
many | TRBJ1-1 | NA | TRBV12-3/TRBV12-4 | TGTGCCAGCAGCCAGGATATGGGTACTGAAGCTTTCTTT | CASSQDMGTEAFF
many | TRBJ1-6 | NA | TRBV27 | TGTGCCAGCAGTTTACAAAATTCACCCCTCCACTTT | CASSLQNSPLHF
many | TRBJ2-7 | TRBD1 | TRBV18 | TGTGCCAGCTCACGGGGACAGGGATCCTACGAGCAGTACTTC | CASSRGQGSYEQYF
NA | TRBJ1-2 | TRBD1 | TRBV4-2 | TGTGCCAGCAGCCAATCCCGGGACAGGGAACTTGGGGGCTACACCTTC | CASSQSRDRELGGYTF
many | TRBJ2-3 | NA | TRBV10-3 | TGTGCCATCAGCGATACAGGGGAGGTCAAGGGGGATACGCAGTATTTT | CAISDTGEVKGDTQYF
many | TRBJ1-5 | NA | TRBV20-1 | TGCAGTGCTAAACGCGGACAGAGACACAATCAGCCCCAGCATTTT | CSAKRGQRHNQPQHF
many | TRBJ2-3 | NA | TRBV10-3 | TGTGCCATCAGTGGTCAGCTCGCATCAGATACGCAGTATTTT | CAISGQLASDTQYF
many | TRBJ2-2 | NA | TRBV10-2 | TGCGCCAGCGCGCGGTCGAACACCGGGGAGCTGTTTTTT | CASARSNTGELFF
NA | TRBJ2-1 | NA | TRBV7-9 | TGTGCCAGCAGCTTAGCCGGGAACAATGAGCAGTTCTTC | CASSLAGNNEQFF
many | TRBJ2-3 | NA | TRBV12-3/TRBV12-4 | TGTGCCAGCACGGACAGAGTTAGCACAGATACGCAGTATTTT | CASTDRVSTDTQYF
many | TRBJ1-2 | TRBD1 | TRBV5-1 | TGCGCCAGCAGCCCCGGGACAGATGGTTATGGCTACACCTTC | CASSPGTDGYGYTF
many | TRBJ1-6 | NA | TRBV7-2 | TGTGCCAGCAGCCGTCAGCTCGGATCACCCCTCCACTTT | CASSRQLGSPLHF
many | TRBJ2-3 | NA | TRBV20-1 | TGCAGTGCTTGGAAAGACAACACAGATACGCAGTATTTT | CSAWKDNTDTQYF
many | TRBJ1-1 | TRBD1 | TRBV5-1 | TGCGCCAGCAGCTTCGACAGGGGACTTGAAGCTTTCTTT | CASSFDRGLEAFF
many | TRBJ2-1 | NA | TRBV6-1 | TGTGCCAGCACCCCAGGTTTTGGCAATGAGCAGTTCTTC | CASTPGFGNEQFF
many | TRBJ2-7 | NA | TRBV5-1 | TGCGCCAGCAGCTTGGGGGTCGTCGGGGTGACTACATCCTACGAGCAGTACTTC | CASSLGVVGVTTSYEQYF
many | TRBJ2-5 | TRBD1 | TRBV20-1 | TGCAGTGCGGAACAGGGGCCCCAAGAGACCCAGTACTTC | CSAEQGPQETQYF
many | TRBJ1-2 | TRBD1 | TRBV20-1 | TGCAGTGCTAGGAGATTCGACAGGGTGGTGGGCTACACCTTC | CSARRFDRVVGYTF
many | TRBJ1-1 | TRBD1 | TRBV4-2 | TGTGCCAGCAGCCAAGAGAGCAGGGGGGGCACTGAAGCTTTCTTT | CASSQESRGGTEAFF
many | TRBJ1-5 | NA | TRBV12-3/TRBV12-4 | TGTGCCAGCAGTTCGGGGACGGGCAGCAATCAGCCCCAGCATTTT | CASSSGTGSNQPQHF
many | TRBJ2-3 | TRBD1 | TRBV14 | TGTGCCAGCAGCGGTGGGACAGGTGCAGATACGCAGTATTTT | CASSGGTGADTQYF
many | TRBJ1-2 | NA | TRBV3-1 | TGTGCCAGCAGCCAAGATTGGCAGGGTTACTATGGCTACACCTTC | CASSQDWQGYYGYTF
NA | TRBJ1-1 | NA | TRBV12-3/TRBV12-4 | TGTGCCAGCAGCCAGACAGTTATGGGCACTGAAGCTTTCTTT | CASSQTVMGTEAFF